Sequencing of this T cell receptor beta chain was carried out in a study of radiotherapy plus CTLA-4 blockade in lung cancer. Study-level information: Objective response rate was 15% to 20%; disease control rate, 31%.

Germline V gene sequence: CDR1 SGHRS, CDR2 YFSETQ. V gave up 2 bases and J gave up 5 bases, with 19 bases separating them. The CDR3 covers 16 residues. Study-wide results and limits: Reports state that early shifts in blood T cell clones, with interferon-beta, best predicted response.

As to this clone: The antigen is undetermined.

This table comes from immunoSEQ multiplex PCR, and its TCRdb copy is limited to in-frame clones, with some not included. The sample contains over 85,000 clones, about four fifths of which appear only once. Source: peripheral blood, taken from a patient treated with radiotherapy plus ipilimumab. The clonotype originates from a human donor with non-small cell lung cancer that progressed on radiotherapy plus ipilimumab. This chain links TRBV5-1 with TRBJ2-5, with TRBD1 as a possible D gene (6 bases). The DNA for the CDR3 is TGCGCCAGCAGCTTACTAGGGACAAGGATTCGGGAGACCCAGTACTTC. Translating gives CASSLLGTRIRETQYF.